The rows below give T cell receptor beta chains drawn from one sample of a study of T-cell memory formation after mild COVID-19. TCRdb reprocessed the 5' RACE reads with MiXCR, giving one entry per CDR3 protein. This table has 350,000 or so distinct CDR3 sequences, 10% to 15% appearing once. The material sequenced was PBMCs or a T cell subset sorted from them (not recorded which). The source is a man between 18 and 35 years old who had mild COVID-19 (a few samples of this study predate the infection). Cell type and time point are not known. Both conserved end residues are part of each CDR3. The D gene is left open where the match is weak. The size field is filled for only some rows; it gives once, few, many or a size class.

v_call	j_call	clone_size	d_call	cdr3_aa	cdr3_nt
TRBV7-2	TRBJ2-2	-	-	CASSLASGALHGELFF	TGTGCCAGCAGCTTAGCTTCAGGGGCCCTCCACGGGGAGCTGTTTTTT
TRBV19	TRBJ1-2	few	-	CASSPDSLYGYTF	TGTGCCAGTAGTCCAGACAGTCTCTATGGCTACACCTTC
TRBV6-2/TRBV6-3	TRBJ2-4	-	-	CASSLGRPGAKNIQYF	TGTGCCAGCAGCCTGGGACGGCCAGGGGCCAAAAACATTCAGTACTTC
TRBV5-1	TRBJ1-1	many	-	CASSGSPVGATEAFF	TGCGCCAGCAGCGGGTCACCGGTGGGGGCCACTGAAGCTTTCTTT
TRBV7-3	TRBJ2-1	few	-	CASSSLADSSYNEQFF	TGTGCCAGCAGCTCCCTAGCGGACAGCTCCTACAATGAGCAGTTCTTC
TRBV27	TRBJ2-1	-	TRBD2	CASSVSGGALNEQFF	TGTGCCAGCAGTGTCAGCGGGGGGGCGTTGAATGAGCAGTTCTTC
TRBV5-5	TRBJ1-1	few	-	CASSPDANTEAFF	TGTGCCAGCAGCCCGGATGCGAACACTGAAGCTTTCTTT
TRBV12-3/TRBV12-4	TRBJ1-5	-	-	CASSETRGSNQPQHF	TGTGCCAGCAGTGAGACTAGGGGAAGCAATCAGCCCCAGCATTTT
TRBV27	TRBJ1-1	-	-	CASSFLGAGNTEAFF	TGTGCCAGCAGTTTTCTAGGGGCAGGGAACACTGAAGCTTTCTTT
TRBV27	TRBJ1-6	-	-	CASSFAGGGGRNSPLHF	TGTGCCAGTAGTTTCGCGGGGGGTGGGGGGCGAAATTCACCCCTCCACTTT
TRBV7-8	TRBJ1-1	-	TRBD1	CASSPRQGEAFF	TGTGCCAGCAGCCCCAGACAGGGTGAAGCTTTCTTT
TRBV7-9	TRBJ1-2	many	-	CASQTYGDYGYTF	TGTGCCAGCCAAACCTATGGGGACTATGGCTACACCTTC
TRBV24-1	TRBJ2-2	-	-	CATSDPHGNTGELFF	TGTGCCACCAGTGATCCCCATGGGAACACCGGGGAGCTGTTTTTT
TRBV20-1	TRBJ2-7	-	TRBD2	CSARGTSGYEQYF	TGCAGTGCTAGGGGGACTAGCGGGTACGAGCAGTACTTC
TRBV12-3/TRBV12-4	TRBJ1-5	many	-	CASSGLLYNQPQHF	TGTGCCAGCAGTGGCCTTTTGTACAATCAGCCCCAGCATTTT
TRBV30	TRBJ1-1	few	-	CAWSGGPSVAEAFF	TGTGCCTGGAGTGGGGGGCCCTCCGTCGCTGAAGCTTTCTTT
TRBV15	TRBJ2-1	few	TRBD2	CATSGRRAGDEQFF	TGTGCCACCAGCGGCCGGAGAGCGGGGGATGAGCAGTTCTTC
TRBV5-4	TRBJ2-3	few	TRBD2	CASSLTSGVTDTQYF	TGTGCCAGCAGCTTGACTAGCGGGGTCACAGATACGCAGTATTTT
TRBV5-1	TRBJ2-7	-	TRBD1	CASSFGTGEYEQYF	TGCGCCAGCAGCTTCGGGACAGGGGAATACGAGCAGTACTTC
TRBV28	TRBJ2-4	many	-	CASSPGTRAKNIQYF	TGTGCCAGCAGTCCGGGTACGAGGGCCAAAAACATTCAGTACTTC
TRBV19	TRBJ2-5	-	-	CASSNQLRETQYF	TGTGCCAGTAGTAATCAGCTCAGGGAGACCCAGTACTTC
TRBV3-1	TRBJ1-5	-	-	CASSGPSSNQPQHF	TGTGCCAGCAGCGGACCGTCTAGCAATCAGCCCCAGCATTTT
TRBV6-5	TRBJ2-3	-	-	CASRLRQGQHTQYF	TGTGCCAGCAGGTTACGGCAGGGTCAGCATACGCAGTATTTT
TRBV12-3/TRBV12-4	TRBJ2-7	few	-	CASSPPGRYEQYF	TGTGCCAGCAGTCCTCCGGGACGGTACGAGCAGTACTTC
TRBV20-1	TRBJ2-4	-	TRBD2	CSAGTSALAKNIQYF	TGCAGTGCCGGGACTAGCGCCTTAGCCAAAAACATTCAGTACTTC
TRBV6-1	TRBJ2-5	many	-	CASIVSVGEETQYF	TGTGCCAGCATCGTATCAGTTGGAGAGGAGACCCAGTACTTC
TRBV28	TRBJ1-2	-	-	CASTPSGRGGYTF	TGTGCCAGCACTCCCTCCGGGCGCGGGGGCTACACCTTC
TRBV21-1	TRBJ2-5	few	-	CASSKAGAGRRETQYF	TGTGCCAGCAGCAAAGCGGGGGCAGGGCGGAGGGAGACCCAGTACTTC
TRBV5-5	TRBJ2-1	-	-	CASSFLPGSYNEQFF	TGTGCCAGCAGCTTCCTCCCGGGGTCCTACAATGAGCAGTTCTTC
TRBV6-6	TRBJ2-2	few	-	CASSSRGEGTGELFF	TGTGCCAGCAGTTCCAGGGGGGAGGGCACCGGGGAGCTGTTTTTT
TRBV7-9	TRBJ1-1	-	-	CASSLEGQTEAFF	TGTGCCAGCAGCTTAGAAGGGCAAACTGAAGCTTTCTTT
TRBV6-1	TRBJ1-1	-	TRBD1	CASSSPDRDFMNTEAFF	TGTGCCAGCAGCTCGCCGGACAGGGATTTTATGAACACTGAAGCTTTCTTT
TRBV7-9	TRBJ2-3	-	-	CASSPTGISTDTQYF	TGTGCCAGCAGCCCGACTGGGATAAGCACAGATACGCAGTATTTT
TRBV7-2	TRBJ2-1	-	-	CASSFRGGISGEQFF	TGTGCCAGCAGCTTTCGTGGCGGGATAAGCGGGGAGCAGTTCTTC
TRBV6-6	TRBJ1-3	few	TRBD1	CASSDAHRGGNTIYF	TGTGCCAGCAGTGACGCCCACAGGGGTGGAAACACCATATATTTT
TRBV4-3	TRBJ1-5	-	-	CASSQGRQSRPQHF	TGCGCCAGCAGCCAGGGGCGGCAGTCAAGGCCCCAGCATTTT
TRBV4-1	TRBJ1-2	-	-	CASSQWGGALDYGYTF	TGCGCCAGCAGCCAATGGGGAGGCGCTTTAGACTATGGCTACACCTTC
TRBV28	TRBJ2-3	few	-	CASKSTGTQYF	TGTGCCAGCAAATCGACGGGTACGCAGTATTTT
TRBV4-3	TRBJ1-4	-	TRBD1	CASSLSTGTVHEKLFF	TGCGCCAGCAGCCTTTCGACCGGGACAGTTCATGAAAAACTGTTTTTT
TRBV11-2	TRBJ2-2	few	-	CASSPTGFDTGELFF	TGTGCCAGCAGCCCCACAGGGTTTGATACCGGGGAGCTGTTTTTT
TRBV25-1	TRBJ1-2	-	TRBD1	CASSASQGVRNTNYGYTF	TGTGCCAGCAGTGCTTCACAGGGGGTGAGGAATACCAACTATGGCTACACCTTC
TRBV5-1	TRBJ1-1	few	TRBD1	CASSFNRGGEAFF	TGCGCCAGCAGCTTTAACAGGGGCGGTGAAGCTTTCTTT
TRBV29-1	TRBJ2-2	few	TRBD1	CSVVGQDYTGELFF	TGCAGCGTTGTGGGACAGGATTACACCGGGGAGCTGTTTTTT
TRBV30	TRBJ1-6	-	-	CAWSVLGSPLHF	TGTGCCTGGAGTGTTCTCGGATCACCCCTCCACTTT
TRBV5-1	TRBJ2-2	-	-	CAVSPRTETGELFF	TGCGCCGTCAGCCCACGGACGGAGACCGGGGAGCTGTTTTTT
TRBV19	TRBJ2-3	-	-	CASSTDRSFTDTQYF	TGTGCCAGTAGTACCGACAGGTCATTCACAGATACGCAGTATTTT
TRBV4-3	TRBJ1-2	few	-	CASSQRGIGGYTF	TGCGCCAGCAGCCAACGAGGGATAGGGGGCTACACCTTC
TRBV7-2	TRBJ1-5	many	TRBD1	CASSGDRAQPQHF	TGTGCCAGCAGCGGGGACAGGGCCCAGCCCCAGCATTTT
TRBV30	TRBJ2-1	few	-	CAWSGYPAIYNEQFF	TGTGCCTGGAGTGGGTACCCCGCTATATACAATGAGCAGTTCTTC
TRBV3-1	TRBJ2-7	-	-	CASSQLGDYEQYF	TGTGCCAGCAGCCAATTAGGGGACTACGAGCAGTACTTC
TRBV6-5	TRBJ2-2	-	-	CASSYKVPPTGELFF	TGTGCCAGCAGTTACAAAGTACCCCCGACCGGGGAGCTGTTTTTT
TRBV4-1	TRBJ2-7	-	-	CASSQITGLSSYEQYF	TGCGCCAGCAGCCAAATCACCGGCTTGAGCTCCTACGAGCAGTACTTC